The 12 T cell receptor beta chains below all came from one sample that was sequenced in a study of T cell repertoires in cytomegalovirus infection. TCRdb analysed the reads with MiXCR anew, one entry per CDR3 protein. The repertoire consists of some 680,000 distinct CDR3 sequences, with 35% to 45% occurring once and the leading ten covering around 2.6%. Sequenced material: PBMCs. The receptors come from a human donor in good health (CMV status not recorded). Some clones in this sample may be carry-over from other donors' samples.

The chain uses TRBV7-9 and TRBJ2-3; no clear D. CDR1 and CDR2 from the germline V gene are SEHNR and FQNEAQ (reference sequence). The V and J ends lost 5 bases and 5 bases respectively, with 11 bases between them. The CDR3 runs to 13 residues. For the CDR3, the DNA is TGTGCCAGCAGCAGTCAAGGTCGAGATACGCAGTATTTT. Translation gives CASSSQGRDTQYF.

The rearrangement joins TRBV5-4 to TRBJ2-3; TRBD1 aligns across 7 bases. The CDR3 spans 15 residues. Germline-derived CDR1 and CDR2 are SGHNT and YYREEE (reference sequence). The ends lost 4 bases at V and 4 bases at J; junction bases unmatched: 9. DNA of the CDR3: TGTGCCAGCAGCGCCCCAGGGGGAAGTTCAGATACGCAGTATTTT. Its protein product is CASSAPGGSSDTQYF.

J is TRBJ1-3 and V is TRBV10-3; maybe TRBD1 (5 bases). Between the trimmed V and J ends, which lost 5 bases and 2 bases, there was a span of 16 bases. CDR1 ENHRY and CDR2 SYGVKD come from the germline V gene. The CDR3 loop spans 16 amino acids. CDR3 loop: CAISRGPGGTGNTIYF. The CDR3 nucleotides read TGTGCCATCAGTCGAGGCCCGGGGGGTACTGGAAACACCATATATTTT.

This clonotype showed up just a few times. V is TRBV6-1 and J is TRBJ2-1; TRBD1 matches 9 bases. The length of the CDR3 is 15 residues. Germline V lookup: CDR1 MNHNS, CDR2 SASEGT. V lost 6 bases, J lost 5 bases, and 8 bases stayed unmatched. The CDR3 spells CASSETDRGHNEQFF. Here the CDR3 DNA reads TGTGCCAGCAGCGAGACGGACAGGGGTCACAATGAGCAGTTCTTC.

The rearrangement links TRBV28 to TRBJ2-5; 7 bases fit TRBD2. J lost 3 bases, V lost 2 bases, and 9 bases had no gene match. The germline gives CDR1 MDHEN, CDR2 SYDVKM. CDR3 length: 16 amino acids. CDR3 in DNA: TGTGCCAGCAGTTTAAGAGGGGTGGGGGGGAAAGAGACCCAGTACTTC. Translating it yields CASSLRGVGGKETQYF.

The rearrangement joins TRBV9 to TRBJ2-2; TRBD2 is a possible D gene (6 bases). The CDR3 extends over 15 amino acids. Trimming removed 0 bases from V and 3 bases from J, with 9 bases in between. The germline CDR1 and CDR2 sequences are SGDLS and YYNGEE. The DNA for the CDR3 is TGTGCCAGCAGCGTAGATAGCGGAGACACCGGGGAGCTGTTTTTT. It translates to CASSVDSGDTGELFF. Complete variable domain (other parts from reference TRBV9 and TRBJ2-2): DSGVTQTPKHLITATGQRVTLRCSPRSGDLSVYWYQQSLDQGLQFLIQYYNGEERAKGNILERFSAQQFPDLHSELNLSSLELGDSALYFCASSVDSGDTGELFFGEGSRLTVL.

This clonotype has at least ten counts. CDR3: CASSLNTDQPQHF. The CDR3 nucleotides read TGTGCCAGCAGCTTAAATACTGATCAGCCCCAGCATTTT. V gene TRBV7-8 combines with J gene TRBJ1-5; D unclear. This CDR3 comprises 13 residues. Germline values: CDR1 SGHVS, CDR2 FQNEAQ. V lost 2 bases and J lost 5, with 7 bases in between.

In its sample, this clonotype was seen a few times. The chain combines TRBV20-1 with TRBJ1-1; D not resolved. This CDR3 is built from 14 residues. Germline CDR1 is DFQATT and CDR2 is SNEGSKA (reference sequence). V lost 0 bases and J 6 bases, leaving 14 bases between the germline ends. CDR3 residues: CSARDITGVAEAFF. CDR3 DNA: TGCAGTGCTAGAGATATCACTGGCGTTGCTGAAGCTTTCTTT.

The chain is built from TRBV12-3 or TRBV12-4 and TRBJ1-3; D call uncertain. The CDR3 has 14 amino acids. V lost 6 bases and J 0 bases, leaving 9 bases between the germline ends. The CDR3 is CASRNSNSGNTIYF. Written as DNA, the CDR3 is TGTGCCAGCAGAAACAGTAACTCTGGAAACACCATATATTTT.

This clonotype was counted between two and nine times. This sequence joins TRBV28 and TRBJ2-3, with D perhaps matching TRBD1 (5 bases). Germline values: CDR1 MDHEN, CDR2 SYDVKM. The length of the CDR3 is 16 residues. Between the trimmed V and J ends, which lost 7 bases and 2 bases, there was a span of 19 bases. The CDR3 protein is CASTTLEEQATDTQYF. The CDR3 DNA is TGTGCCAGCACCACCTTAGAGGAACAGGCCACAGATACGCAGTATTTT.

About this clonotype itself: One end of the junction does not line up with germline, which may come from a read error. The CDR3 sequence: CASTLYGGRVGGYNF. In DNA form, the CDR3 reads TGTGCCAGCACCCTTTACGGGGGCAGGGTCGGCGGCTACAACTTC. J is TRBJ1-2 and V is TRBV27; D may be TRBD1 (6 bases). Germline CDR1 reads MNHEY; CDR2 reads SMNVEV (reference sequence). The CDR3 is 15 residues long.

The CDR3 sequence is CASSQDQVSGYGYTF. The CDR3, as DNA: TGTGCCAGCAGCCAAGATCAAGTATCCGGCTATGGCTACACCTTC. This chain joins TRBV4-2 and TRBJ1-2; the D is unclear. From germline, CDR1 is LGHNA and CDR2 YNFKEQ. V lost 0 bases, J lost 4 bases, and 12 bases lay in between. This CDR3 spans 15 amino acids.